The rows below give T cell receptor beta chains drawn from one sample of a study of T cells in Graves' hyperthyroidism and ophthalmopathy. TCRdb reprocessed the multiplex PCR reads with MiXCR, giving one entry per CDR3 protein. The table shows about 550,000 distinct CDR3 sequences, with roughly 20% occurring only once. Sequencing was done on a sample of blood. These receptors originate from a man aged 18 to 29 with Graves' hyperthyroidism. CDR3s include the opening cysteine and the closing phenylalanine or tryptophan. A D gene is named only where the DNA matches it firmly. The size field is filled for only some rows; it gives once, few, many or a size class.

j_call: TRBJ2-2; v_call: TRBV20-1; clone_size: few; d_call: -; cdr3_nt: TGCAGTGCTCCTCCCCCTCGGGGGGGGGAGCTGTTTTTT; cdr3_aa: CSAPPPRGGELFF
j_call: TRBJ1-1; v_call: TRBV2; clone_size: -; d_call: TRBD1; cdr3_nt: TGTGCCAGCAGTGAGGACAGGCGGGACACTGAAGCTTTCTTT; cdr3_aa: CASSEDRRDTEAFF
j_call: TRBJ1-2; v_call: TRBV6-1; clone_size: few; d_call: -; cdr3_nt: TGTGCCAGCAGTGAAGACGATAACAGCTACTATGGCTACACCTTC; cdr3_aa: CASSEDDNSYYGYTF
j_call: TRBJ2-2; v_call: TRBV28; clone_size: -; d_call: -; cdr3_nt: TGTGCCAGCAGTTCAGACTTTTTGATAATCCCCCCCCTGGAGCTGTTTTTT; cdr3_aa: CASSSDFLIIPPLELFF
j_call: TRBJ2-7; v_call: TRBV7-2; clone_size: once; d_call: TRBD1; cdr3_nt: TGTGCCAGCAGCTTAAAGGGGACAGGGGCCTACGAGCAGTACTTC; cdr3_aa: CASSLKGTGAYEQYF
j_call: TRBJ1-1; v_call: TRBV12-3/TRBV12-4; clone_size: -; d_call: -; cdr3_nt: TGTGCCAGCAGTTTGATCCCGGGGATCAACACTGAAGCTTTCTTT; cdr3_aa: CASSLIPGINTEAFF
j_call: TRBJ1-2; v_call: TRBV5-1; clone_size: many; d_call: -; cdr3_nt: TGCGCCAGCAGCTTACGGGAAGCGAACTATGGCTACACCTTC; cdr3_aa: CASSLREANYGYTF
j_call: TRBJ1-5; v_call: TRBV20-1; clone_size: many; d_call: TRBD1; cdr3_nt: TGCAGTGCTAGAATAACCGGACAGGCCAATCAGCCCCAGCATTTT; cdr3_aa: CSARITGQANQPQHF
j_call: TRBJ1-3; v_call: TRBV6-5; clone_size: few; d_call: -; cdr3_nt: TGTGCCAGCAGTTACCGTAATCCGTGGACAAGCGGAAACACCATATATTTT; cdr3_aa: CASSYRNPWTSGNTIYF
j_call: TRBJ2-2; v_call: TRBV20-1; clone_size: many; d_call: TRBD1; cdr3_nt: TGCAGTGCTAGACCAGGGGACAGGGGTACCGGGGAGCTGTTTTTT; cdr3_aa: CSARPGDRGTGELFF
j_call: TRBJ2-6; v_call: TRBV5-4; clone_size: many; d_call: -; cdr3_nt: TGTGCCAGCAGCTTGGCCCTACCAACTGGGGCCAACGTCCTGACTTTC; cdr3_aa: CASSLALPTGANVLTF
j_call: TRBJ2-1; v_call: TRBV24-1; clone_size: -; d_call: -; cdr3_nt: TGTGCCACCAGTGACCGGGACTCTTATGAGAAGTTCTTC; cdr3_aa: CATSDRDSYEKFF
j_call: TRBJ1-5; v_call: TRBV6-1; clone_size: many; d_call: -; cdr3_nt: TGTGCCAGCAGTGATGGAGCCAAGGCGGAGCCCCAGCATTTT; cdr3_aa: CASSDGAKAEPQHF
j_call: TRBJ2-5; v_call: TRBV28; clone_size: -; d_call: -; cdr3_nt: TGTGCCAGCAGTTTGAACAGGGTGGTGGAGACCCAGTACTTC; cdr3_aa: CASSLNRVVETQYF
j_call: TRBJ1-5; v_call: TRBV28; clone_size: many; d_call: -; cdr3_nt: TGTGCCAGCAGTTTATCCAGGTTTAGCAATCAGCCCCAGCATTTT; cdr3_aa: CASSLSRFSNQPQHF
j_call: TRBJ2-5; v_call: TRBV28; clone_size: -; d_call: TRBD2; cdr3_nt: TGTGCCAGCAGTTTTGGGTCGGGGAGGGTATTCTGGACCCAGTACTTC; cdr3_aa: CASSFGSGRVFWTQYF
j_call: TRBJ2-2; v_call: TRBV28; clone_size: many; d_call: -; cdr3_nt: TGTGCCACCTTTGGAGGGGTGGGGGAGCTGTTTTTT; cdr3_aa: CATFGGVGELFF
j_call: TRBJ1-5; v_call: TRBV12-3/TRBV12-4; clone_size: few; d_call: -; cdr3_nt: TGTGCCAGCAGTTTAGCCGGGTTTGGGGGCAATCAGCCCCAGCATTTT; cdr3_aa: CASSLAGFGGNQPQHF
j_call: TRBJ1-5; v_call: TRBV12-3/TRBV12-4; clone_size: many; d_call: -; cdr3_nt: TGTGCCAGCAGTCCCACTGGTGGGATGCAGCCCCAGCATTTT; cdr3_aa: CASSPTGGMQPQHF
j_call: TRBJ1-2; v_call: TRBV3-1; clone_size: few; d_call: -; cdr3_nt: TGTGCCAGCAGCCAAGCATTGCCCGGGCACGGCTACACCTTC; cdr3_aa: CASSQALPGHGYTF
j_call: TRBJ1-5; v_call: TRBV12-3/TRBV12-4; clone_size: many; d_call: TRBD1; cdr3_nt: TGTGCCAGCACCCCTGGGACAGGTCCTAATCAGCCCCAGCATTTT; cdr3_aa: CASTPGTGPNQPQHF
j_call: TRBJ2-2; v_call: TRBV28; clone_size: many; d_call: TRBD2; cdr3_nt: TGTGCCAGCAGCCGACTAGCGGGGGGAGCCGGGGAGCTGTTTTTT; cdr3_aa: CASSRLAGGAGELFF
j_call: TRBJ1-5; v_call: TRBV7-6; clone_size: many; d_call: TRBD1; cdr3_nt: TGTGCCAGCAGCCCACAGGGGGCCAATCAGCCCCAGCATTTT; cdr3_aa: CASSPQGANQPQHF
j_call: TRBJ1-1; v_call: TRBV3-1; clone_size: few; d_call: -; cdr3_nt: TGTGCCAGCAGCCAGGGGAGGGGGGCGGTGAACACTGAAGCTTTCTTT; cdr3_aa: CASSQGRGAVNTEAFF